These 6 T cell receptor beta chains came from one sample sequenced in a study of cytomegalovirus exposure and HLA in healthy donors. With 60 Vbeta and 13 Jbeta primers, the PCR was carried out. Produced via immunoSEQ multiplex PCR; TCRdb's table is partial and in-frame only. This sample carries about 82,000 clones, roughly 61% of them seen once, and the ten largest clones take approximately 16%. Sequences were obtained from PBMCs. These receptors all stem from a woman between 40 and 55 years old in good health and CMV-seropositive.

CDR3 amino acids: CASSQDLFDFLADMSYEQYF. The CDR3, as DNA: TGTGCCAGCAGCCAAGACCTCTTTGATTTTCTAGCGGATATGTCCTACGAGCAGTACTTC. This sequence joins TRBV4-2 and TRBJ2-7; 7 bases line up with TRBD2. CDR3 size: 20 residues. Germline V CDR1 and CDR2: LGHNA, YNFKEQ. Unmatched junction bases numbered 18, after V lost 0 bases and J lost 1 base.

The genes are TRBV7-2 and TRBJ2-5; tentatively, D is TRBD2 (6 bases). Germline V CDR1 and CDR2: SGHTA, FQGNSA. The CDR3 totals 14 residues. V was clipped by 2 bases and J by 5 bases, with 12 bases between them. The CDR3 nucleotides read TGTGCCAGCAGCTTACGCGGGGAAGGCGAGACCCAGTACTTC. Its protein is CASSLRGEGETQYF. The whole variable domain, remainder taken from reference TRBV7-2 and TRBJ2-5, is GAGVSQSPSNKVTEKGKDVELRCDPISGHTALYWYRQSLGQGLEFLIYFQGNSAPDKSGLPSDRFSAERTGGSVSTLTIQRTQQEDSAVYLCASSLRGEGETQYFGPGTRLLVL.

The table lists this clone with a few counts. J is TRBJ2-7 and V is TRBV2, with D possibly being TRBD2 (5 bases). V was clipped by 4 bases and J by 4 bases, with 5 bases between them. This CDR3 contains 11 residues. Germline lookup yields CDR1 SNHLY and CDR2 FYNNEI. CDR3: CASSGEYEQYF. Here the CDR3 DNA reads TGTGCCAGCAGTGGGGAGTACGAGCAGTACTTC.

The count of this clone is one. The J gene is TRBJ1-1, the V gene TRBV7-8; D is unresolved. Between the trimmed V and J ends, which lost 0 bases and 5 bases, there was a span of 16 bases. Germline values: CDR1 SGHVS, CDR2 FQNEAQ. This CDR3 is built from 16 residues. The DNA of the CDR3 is TGTGCCAGCAGCTTAGCGAATGCGGCCACGTTGACTGAAGCTTTCTTT. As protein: CASSLANAATLTEAFF.

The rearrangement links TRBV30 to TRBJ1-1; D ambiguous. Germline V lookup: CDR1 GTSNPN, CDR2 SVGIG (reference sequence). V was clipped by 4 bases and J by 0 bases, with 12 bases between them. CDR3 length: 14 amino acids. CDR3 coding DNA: TGTGCCTGGAAAAGGCGGGGTCTGAACACTGAAGCTTTCTTT. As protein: CAWKRRGLNTEAFF.

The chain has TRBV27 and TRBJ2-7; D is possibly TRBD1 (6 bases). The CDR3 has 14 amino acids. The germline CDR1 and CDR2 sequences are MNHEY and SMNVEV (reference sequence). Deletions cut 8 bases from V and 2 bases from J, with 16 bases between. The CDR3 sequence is CASPPGHSTYEQYF. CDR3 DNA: TGTGCCAGCCCCCCGGGACATTCCACCTACGAGCAGTACTTC.